This T cell receptor beta chain was retrieved from a study of regulatory T cells in long-lasting Graves disease. Study-level background: For under 3 months, newly diagnosed Graves' patients had been taking antithyroid drugs.

The authors built TCR beta libraries using iRepertoire HTBI primers and Arm-PCR of CDR3 regions. From the multiplex PCR reads, TCRdb called clonotypes with MiXCR, one entry per CDR3 protein. Of under 800,000 distinct CDR3 sequences in the sample, around 17% are singletons; the top ten hold 18%. This clonotype was recorded at least ten times. Regarding time point: newly diagnosed GD, antithyroid drugs for less than 3 months. PBMC-extracted RNA yielded the TCR library. The germline V and J ends were trimmed by 0 bases and 3 bases, with 12 bases remaining between them. The CDR3 spans 16 residues. In germline, CDR1 is SNHLY, CDR2 FYNNEI. This same sample was also taken into another study, of T cells in Graves' hyperthyroidism and ophthalmopathy.

The rearrangement links TRBV2 to TRBJ1-5, with D tentatively TRBD1 (5 bases). The sequence was collected from a woman in her twenties or thirties with Graves disease. Sequencing was performed on peripheral blood mononuclear cells (PBMCs), taken at new diagnosis, from a patient treated with antithyroid drugs. CDR3 region: CASSEALGGINQPQHF. The DNA for the CDR3 is TGTGCCAGCAGTGAAGCGTTGGGGGGTATCAATCAGCCCCAGCATTTT.